Listed below are T cell receptor beta chains from one sample, sequenced in a study of T cells in narcolepsy. The repertoire was sequenced with immunoSEQ multiplex PCR; TCRdb's copy has only in-frame clones and lacks some. The data contain tens of thousands of clones, 85% of them singletons. The sequenced material came from CD45RA- memory CD4+ T cells from PBMCs. Receptor source: a human donor with narcolepsy. Each CDR3 is given with its conserved first and last residue. The order of the fields is J gene, D gene, V gene, clone size, CDR3 DNA, CDR3 protein. D genes are given only for firm matches. Only part of the rows carry a size: once, few, many, or a class if the clone is expanded.

TRBJ2-1,TRBD2,TRBV11-1,NA,TGTGCCAGCAGCTCAACTAGCGGGATAGCGGGAGAGCAGTTCTTC,CASSSTSGIAGEQFF
TRBJ2-3,NA,TRBV2,NA,TGTGCCAGCAGGGACCGACTCGGACTGGACTTCACAGATACGCAGTATTTT,CASRDRLGLDFTDTQYF
TRBJ2-7,NA,TRBV5-1,NA,TGCGCCAGCAGCCTTCAAGACTTGGACGAGCAGTACTTC,CASSLQDLDEQYF
TRBJ2-1,TRBD2,TRBV7-2,NA,TGTGCCAGCAGGAGAGGACTAGCGGGAGCTAGTGGCAATGAGCAGTTCTTC,CASRRGLAGASGNEQFF
TRBJ2-3,TRBD1,TRBV4-1,NA,TGCGCCAGCCACGGGACAGGGGGAGATACGCAGTATTTT,CASHGTGGDTQYF
TRBJ1-2,NA,TRBV28,NA,TGTGCCAGCAGTTTTCTAAGTGGCTACACCTTC,CASSFLSGYTF
TRBJ1-1,NA,TRBV5-1,NA,TGCGCCAGCAGCTTGATGGCGAACACTGAAGCTTTCTTT,CASSLMANTEAFF
TRBJ1-5,TRBD1,TRBV19,NA,TGTGCCAGTAGTGGACAGGGGGCCCAGCCCCAGCATTTT,CASSGQGAQPQHF
TRBJ2-2,NA,TRBV6-5,NA,TGTGCCAGCAGACGAGAGACCGGGGAGCTGTTTTTT,CASRRETGELFF
TRBJ2-5,TRBD1,TRBV9,NA,TGTGCCAGCAGCCCCCGACAGGGGTGGCAGGAGACCCAGTACTTC,CASSPRQGWQETQYF
TRBJ2-5,NA,TRBV18,NA,TGTGCCAGCTCACCTCCTACGGGGATGGAGACCCAGTACTTC,CASSPPTGMETQYF
TRBJ2-2,TRBD1,TRBV6-5,once,TGTGCCAGTTCCAGGGGGCGCAACACCGGGGAGCTGTTTTTT,CASSRGRNTGELFF
TRBJ2-7,NA,TRBV28,few,TGTGCCAGCAGAGGAGGGGGGACTACTAACGAGCAGTACTTC,CASRGGGTTNEQYF
TRBJ1-3,TRBD1,TRBV9,NA,TGTGCCAGCAGCGCGCGGGACAGTTCGGGAAACACCATATATTTT,CASSARDSSGNTIYF
TRBJ2-5,TRBD2,TRBV6-1,NA,TGTGCCAGCAATCCCGGGGGGAACCAAGAGACCCAGTACTTC,CASNPGGNQETQYF
TRBJ2-7,TRBD2,TRBV9,NA,TGTGCCAGCAGCGGAAGAGCGGGAGCGGTTCGGGCCGAGCAGTACTTC,CASSGRAGAVRAEQYF
TRBJ2-7,TRBD1,TRBV5-1,NA,TGCGCCAGCAGCTCGATGGACAGGACTCCCTACGAGCAGTACTTC,CASSSMDRTPYEQYF
TRBJ2-5,NA,TRBV9,NA,TGTGCCAGCAGCCCCCCCCAGGGGAGGGTGGGACGAGGGGAGACCCAGTACTTC,CASSPPQGRVGRGETQYF
TRBJ2-2,TRBD2,TRBV2,NA,TGTGCCAGCAAAGTGGGACTAGCGGGAGTAGCCGGGGAGCTGTTTTTT,CASKVGLAGVAGELFF
TRBJ2-5,NA,TRBV15,NA,TGTGCCACCAGCAGAGTCCGTGCGGGCAGGGGTAACCAAGAGACCCAGTACTTC,CATSRVRAGRGNQETQYF
TRBJ2-1,NA,TRBV12-2,NA,TGTGCAAGTCGCTCCCCGGGACTAGCGGTGAACAATGAGCAGTTCTTC,CASRSPGLAVNNEQFF
TRBJ2-1,NA,TRBV7-4,once,TGTGCCAGCACCCGGCACCACTTGGGGCTAAATGAGCAGTTCTTC,CASTRHHLGLNEQFF
TRBJ1-1,NA,TRBV27,NA,TGTGCCAGCAGTCGTACTTGGGGCATGGAAGCTTTCTTT,CASSRTWGMEAFF
TRBJ2-7,TRBD1,TRBV28,NA,TGTGCCAGCAGTTCCCCGGGACAGCACTACGAGCAGTACTTC,CASSSPGQHYEQYF
TRBJ2-5,NA,TRBV6-4,NA,TGTGCCAGCAGAGAAGGGCACCCGCGGAGGGAGACCCAGTACTTC,CASREGHPRRETQYF
TRBJ2-1,TRBD2,TRBV7-2,NA,TGTGCCAGCAGCTATACCACTAGCGGTTACAATGAGCAGTTCTTC,CASSYTTSGYNEQFF
TRBJ1-1,NA,TRBV10-3,few,TGTGCCATCAGTGACCGGCGGGAGTTAGCTTTCTTT,CAISDRRELAFF
TRBJ2-5,NA,TRBV5-4,NA,TGTGCCAGCAGATACTCCGGGACTCGGGGAGAGACCCAGTACTTC,CASRYSGTRGETQYF
TRBJ2-7,TRBD2,TRBV5-1,NA,TGCGCCAGCAGCTTGAACCAGCGGGAGCGTGAGCAGTACTTC,CASSLNQREREQYF
TRBJ1-1,NA,TRBV21-1,NA,TGTGCCAGCAGCAAGGTTGGAAAGACAGGAGAAGCTTTCTTT,CASSKVGKTGEAFF
TRBJ1-4,NA,TRBV7-9,NA,TGTGCCAGCAGCCTTCAGACCGGGGAAAAACTGTTTTTT,CASSLQTGEKLFF
TRBJ2-1,NA,TRBV2,NA,TGTGCCAGCAGCCTTCTAGCTGTTCTGCGGGAAGAGCAGTTCTTC,CASSLLAVLREEQFF
TRBJ2-7,TRBD2,TRBV6-1,NA,TGTGCCAGCAGGGAGGGGGCGGGAGGGACCTACGAGCAGTACTTC,CASREGAGGTYEQYF
TRBJ1-2,NA,TRBV20-1,NA,TGCAGTCCAAGGGGTCGGAATGGCTACACCTTC,CSPRGRNGYTF
TRBJ2-3,NA,TRBV11-2,once,TGTGCCAGCAGCTTAGGTGGAGCGCTGGGAGGAACGCAGTATTTT,CASSLGGALGGTQYF
TRBJ2-2,TRBD1,TRBV30,NA,TGTGCCTGGAGTAGACAGGGGGGGAACACCGGGGAGCTGTTTTTT,CAWSRQGGNTGELFF
TRBJ1-5,NA,TRBV6-1,NA,TGTGCCAGCACGAACGCAGTTAGCAATCAGCCCCAGCATTTT,CASTNAVSNQPQHF
TRBJ1-1,TRBD1,TRBV19,NA,TGTGCCAGTAGTGCCGTTCGAGACAGGGGAAGGGGCACTGAAGCTTTCTTT,CASSAVRDRGRGTEAFF
TRBJ1-5,TRBD1,TRBV6-6,NA,TGTGCCACAAAGGACAGGGGCGACAATCAGCCCCAGCATTTT,CATKDRGDNQPQHF
TRBJ2-5,NA,TRBV5-4,few,TGTGCCAGCAGCCCAGAGCCGAGGGTCTCGGGGACCCAGTACTTC,CASSPEPRVSGTQYF
TRBJ2-1,NA,TRBV19,NA,TGTGCCAGTAGTATCCCATTTAGTCGGGATGAGCAGTTCTTC,CASSIPFSRDEQFF
TRBJ1-5,NA,TRBV18,NA,TGTGCCAGCTCCCCGTACGGGGTGGAAAGTCAGCCCCAGCATTTT,CASSPYGVESQPQHF
TRBJ2-5,NA,TRBV28,NA,TGTGCCAGCAGTTTATATCGGGGGTTTCAAGAGACCCAGTACTTC,CASSLYRGFQETQYF
TRBJ2-7,TRBD1,TRBV4-1,NA,TGCGCCAGCAGCCAATTGGACAGGGGCGGGTACGAGCAGTACTTC,CASSQLDRGGYEQYF
TRBJ1-1,TRBD1,TRBV6-6,once,TGTGCCAGCAGTTACGGACAGGGGGCTGAAGCTTTCTTT,CASSYGQGAEAFF
TRBJ2-7,NA,TRBV5-1,few,TGCGCCAGCAGCTTTCAGGGCTACGAGCAGTACTTC,CASSFQGYEQYF
TRBJ2-3,NA,TRBV12-1,once,TGTGCCAGCAGCTCGCCCGTTGAACGGCAGGGCACAGATACGCAGTATTTT,CASSSPVERQGTDTQYF
TRBJ2-1,TRBD2,TRBV6-4,NA,TGTGCCAGCAGTGAGCGGGAGTACAATGAGCAGTTCTTC,CASSEREYNEQFF
TRBJ1-1,NA,TRBV30,NA,TGTGCCTGGAGCCCCGACAGGCCCAATGAAGCTTTCTTT,CAWSPDRPNEAFF
TRBJ2-3,TRBD1,TRBV12-5,NA,TGTGCTAGTGGTCCGGGGACAGGCACAGATACGCAGTATTTT,CASGPGTGTDTQYF
TRBJ2-1,TRBD2,TRBV30,NA,TGTGCCTGGAGTGCCTCCGGGACTAGCGCCTACAATGAGCAGTTCTTC,CAWSASGTSAYNEQFF
TRBJ1-5,TRBD1,TRBV27,NA,TGTGCCAGCAGTCTGGACAGGGTAAGCAATCAGCCCCAGCATTTT,CASSLDRVSNQPQHF
TRBJ2-1,TRBD2,TRBV19,NA,TGTGCCAGTGGACTAGCGGGATCGAATGAGCAGTTCTTC,CASGLAGSNEQFF